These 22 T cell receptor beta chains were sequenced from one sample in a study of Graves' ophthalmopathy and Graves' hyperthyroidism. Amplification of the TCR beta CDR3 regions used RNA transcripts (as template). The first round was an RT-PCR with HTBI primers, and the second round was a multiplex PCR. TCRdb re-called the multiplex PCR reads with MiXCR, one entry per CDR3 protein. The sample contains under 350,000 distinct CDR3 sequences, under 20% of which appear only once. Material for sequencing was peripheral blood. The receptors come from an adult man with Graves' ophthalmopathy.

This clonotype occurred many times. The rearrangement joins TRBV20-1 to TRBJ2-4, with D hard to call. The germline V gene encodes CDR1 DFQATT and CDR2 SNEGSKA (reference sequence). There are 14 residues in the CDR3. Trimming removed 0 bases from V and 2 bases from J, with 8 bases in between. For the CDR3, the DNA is TGCAGTGCTAGAGATCCCCGGACCAAAAACATTCAGTACTTC. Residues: CSARDPRTKNIQYF.

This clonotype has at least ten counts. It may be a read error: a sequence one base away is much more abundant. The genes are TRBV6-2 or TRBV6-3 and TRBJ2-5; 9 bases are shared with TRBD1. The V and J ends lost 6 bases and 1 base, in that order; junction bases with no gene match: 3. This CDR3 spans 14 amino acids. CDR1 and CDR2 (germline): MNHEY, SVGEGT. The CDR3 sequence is CASSRTGAQETQYF. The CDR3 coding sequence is TGTGCCAGCAGCCGGACAGGGGCCCAAGAGACCCAGTACTTC.

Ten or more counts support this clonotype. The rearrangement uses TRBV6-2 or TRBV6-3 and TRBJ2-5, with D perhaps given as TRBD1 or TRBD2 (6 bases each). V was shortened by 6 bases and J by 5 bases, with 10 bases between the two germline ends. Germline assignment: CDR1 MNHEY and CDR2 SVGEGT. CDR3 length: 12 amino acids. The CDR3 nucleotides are TGTGCCAGCAGAACAGGGACTGAGACCCAGTACTTC. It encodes CASRTGTETQYF.

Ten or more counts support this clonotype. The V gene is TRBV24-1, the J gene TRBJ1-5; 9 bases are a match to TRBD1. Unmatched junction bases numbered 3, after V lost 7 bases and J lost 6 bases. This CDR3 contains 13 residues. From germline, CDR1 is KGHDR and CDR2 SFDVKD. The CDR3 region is CATRNRGPQPQHF. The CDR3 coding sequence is TGTGCCACCAGGAACAGGGGGCCTCAGCCCCAGCATTTT.

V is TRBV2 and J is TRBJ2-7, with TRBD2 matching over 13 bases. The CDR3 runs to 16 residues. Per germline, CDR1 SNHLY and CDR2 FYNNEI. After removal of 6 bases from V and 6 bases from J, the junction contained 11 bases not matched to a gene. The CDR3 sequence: CASSTARTSGRSEQYF. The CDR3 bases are TGTGCCAGCAGCACCGCCCGGACTAGCGGGAGATCCGAGCAGTACTTC.

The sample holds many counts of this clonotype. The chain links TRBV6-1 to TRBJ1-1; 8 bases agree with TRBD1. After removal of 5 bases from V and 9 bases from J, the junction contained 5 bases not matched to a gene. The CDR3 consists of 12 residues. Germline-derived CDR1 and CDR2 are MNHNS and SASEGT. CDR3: CASSLDRGKAFF. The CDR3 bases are TGTGCCAGCAGTCTAGACAGGGGAAAAGCTTTCTTT.

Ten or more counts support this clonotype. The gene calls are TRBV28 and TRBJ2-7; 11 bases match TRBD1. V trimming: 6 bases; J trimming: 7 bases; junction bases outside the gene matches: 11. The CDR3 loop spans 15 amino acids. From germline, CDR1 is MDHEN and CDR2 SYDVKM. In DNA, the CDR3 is TGTGCCAGCAGCCGGAGGACAGGGGGCTATAGTGAGCAGTACTTC. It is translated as CASSRRTGGYSEQYF.

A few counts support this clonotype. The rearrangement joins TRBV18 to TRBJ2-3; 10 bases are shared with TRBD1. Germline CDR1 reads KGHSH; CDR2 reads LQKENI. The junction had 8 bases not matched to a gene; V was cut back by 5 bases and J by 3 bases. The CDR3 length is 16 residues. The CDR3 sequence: CASSKTRDRGTDTQYF. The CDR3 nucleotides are TGTGCCAGCTCAAAAACCCGGGACAGGGGAACAGATACGCAGTATTTT.

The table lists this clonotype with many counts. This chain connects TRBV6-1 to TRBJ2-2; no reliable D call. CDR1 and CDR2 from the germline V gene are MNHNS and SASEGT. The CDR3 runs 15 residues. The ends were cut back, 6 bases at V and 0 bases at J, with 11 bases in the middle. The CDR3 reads CASSPDTPNTGELFF. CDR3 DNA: TGTGCCAGCAGCCCTGACACACCGAACACCGGGGAGCTGTTTTTT.

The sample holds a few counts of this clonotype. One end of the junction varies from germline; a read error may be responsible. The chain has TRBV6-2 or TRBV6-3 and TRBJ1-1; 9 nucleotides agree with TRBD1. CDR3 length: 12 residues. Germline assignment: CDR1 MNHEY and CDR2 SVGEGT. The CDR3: CASSYRGLVPFF. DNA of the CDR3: TGCGCCAGCAGTTACAGGGGGCTAGTACCTTTCTTT.

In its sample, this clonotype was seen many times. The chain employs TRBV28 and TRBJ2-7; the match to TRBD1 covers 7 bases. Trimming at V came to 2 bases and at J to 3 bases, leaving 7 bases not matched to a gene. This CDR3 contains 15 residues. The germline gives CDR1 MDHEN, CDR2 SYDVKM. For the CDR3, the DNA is TGTGCCAGCAGTTTAGTTAGGGACAGTCGCTACGAGCAGTACTTC. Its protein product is CASSLVRDSRYEQYF.

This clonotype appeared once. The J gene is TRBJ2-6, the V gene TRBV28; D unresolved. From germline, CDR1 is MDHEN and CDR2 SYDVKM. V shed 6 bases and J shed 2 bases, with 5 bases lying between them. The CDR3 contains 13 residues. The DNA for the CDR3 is TGTGCCAGCAGGTACGCTGGGGCCAACGTCCTGACTTTC. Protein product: CASRYAGANVLTF.

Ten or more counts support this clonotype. The CDR3 region is CSALATSGAGGIQYF. The CDR3 DNA reads as TGCAGTGCTCTGGCCACTAGCGGGGCCGGTGGGATTCAGTACTTC. V usage is TRBV20-1 and J usage is TRBJ2-4; 10 bases fit TRBD2. CDR1 DFQATT and CDR2 SNEGSKA come from the germline V gene (reference sequence). V was clipped by 5 bases and J by 10 bases; unmatched bases: 14. The CDR3 is 15 residues long.

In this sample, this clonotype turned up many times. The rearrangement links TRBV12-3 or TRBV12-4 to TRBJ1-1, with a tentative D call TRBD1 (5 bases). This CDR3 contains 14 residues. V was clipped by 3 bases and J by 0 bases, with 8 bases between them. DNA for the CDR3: TGTGCCAGCAGTTTTTTGGGGGTGAACACTGAAGCTTTCTTT. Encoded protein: CASSFLGVNTEAFF.

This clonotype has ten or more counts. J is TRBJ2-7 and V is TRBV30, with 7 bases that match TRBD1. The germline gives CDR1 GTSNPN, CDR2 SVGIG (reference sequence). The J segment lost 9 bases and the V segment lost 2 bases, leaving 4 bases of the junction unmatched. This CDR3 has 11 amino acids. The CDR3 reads CAWSRQGRQYF. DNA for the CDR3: TGTGCCTGGAGTCGACAGGGTAGGCAGTACTTC.

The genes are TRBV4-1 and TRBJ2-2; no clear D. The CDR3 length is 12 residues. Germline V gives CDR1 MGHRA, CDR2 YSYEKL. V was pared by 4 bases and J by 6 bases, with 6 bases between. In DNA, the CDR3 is TGCGCCAGCAGCCGAGTGTCCGGGGAGCTGTTTTTT. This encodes CASSRVSGELFF.

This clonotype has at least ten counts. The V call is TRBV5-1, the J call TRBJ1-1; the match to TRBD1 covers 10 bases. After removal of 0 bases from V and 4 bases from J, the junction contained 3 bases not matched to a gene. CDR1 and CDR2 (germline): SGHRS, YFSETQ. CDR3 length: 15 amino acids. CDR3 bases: TGCGCCAGCAGCTTGGGGGACAGGGGCGTCACTGAAGCTTTCTTT. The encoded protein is CASSLGDRGVTEAFF.

This CDR3 reads CSARWGARNSPLHF. The CDR3 DNA reads TGCAGTGCTAGGTGGGGGGCGCGAAATTCACCCCTCCACTTT. The chain recombines TRBV20-1 with TRBJ1-6, with a possible D match to TRBD1 (6 bases). The CDR3 loop spans 14 amino acids. CDR1 and CDR2 (germline): DFQATT, SNEGSKA (reference sequence). V lost 3 bases, J lost 7 bases, and 13 bases lay in between.

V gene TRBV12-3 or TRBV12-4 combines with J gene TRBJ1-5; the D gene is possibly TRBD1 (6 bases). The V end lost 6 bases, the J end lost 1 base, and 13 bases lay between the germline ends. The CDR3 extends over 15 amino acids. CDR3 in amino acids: CASSRPGTSNQPQHF. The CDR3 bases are TGTGCCAGCAGCCGACCGGGGACAAGCAATCAGCCCCAGCATTTT.

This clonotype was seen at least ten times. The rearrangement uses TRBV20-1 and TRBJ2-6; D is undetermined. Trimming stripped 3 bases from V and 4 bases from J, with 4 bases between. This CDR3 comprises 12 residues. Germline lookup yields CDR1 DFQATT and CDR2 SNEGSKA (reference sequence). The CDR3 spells CSASTGANVLTF. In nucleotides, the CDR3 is TGCAGTGCTAGCACGGGGGCCAACGTCCTGACTTTC.

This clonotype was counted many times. CDR3 in amino acids: CASSRLAVSYEQYF. CDR3 coding DNA: TGTGCCAGCAGTCGACTAGCGGTTTCCTACGAGCAGTACTTC. This chain uses TRBV28 with TRBJ2-7, with 9 bases lining up with TRBD2. The CDR3 sequence is 14 residues long. Germline CDR1 and CDR2: MDHEN and SYDVKM. Trimming cost V 5 bases and J 1 base; bases outside gene matches: 3.

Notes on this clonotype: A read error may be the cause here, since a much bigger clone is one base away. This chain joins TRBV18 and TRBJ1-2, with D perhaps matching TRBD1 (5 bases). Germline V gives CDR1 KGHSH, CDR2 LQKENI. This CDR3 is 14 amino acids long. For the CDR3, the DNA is TGTGCCAGCGCACCACCGACCGGGACTTATGGCTACACCTTC. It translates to CASAPPTGTYGYTF.